These T cell receptor beta chains were read from a single sample in a study of cytomegalovirus exposure and HLA in healthy donors. Data came from immunoSEQ multiplex PCR; TCRdb stores just in-frame clones and leaves some out. The data contain about 180,000 clones, 77% of them singletons. Material: PBMCs. The receptors were gathered from a man aged 18 to 30 in good health and CMV-seronegative. The CDR3 runs from the conserved cysteine through the conserved F or W. D genes are given only for firm matches. The listing skips clone size in some rows; elsewhere it reads once, few, many or a size class.

-,-,TRBJ2-1,TRBV4-3,CASSQGTGSLNNEQFF,TGCGCCAGCAGCCAAGGTACCGGGAGCTTAAACAATGAGCAGTTCTTC
-,-,TRBJ1-3,TRBV6-6,CASSSWGGHLGNTIYF,TGTGCCAGCAGCTCCTGGGGCGGTCATCTTGGAAACACCATATATTTT
TRBD1,-,TRBJ2-7,TRBV30,CAWSPGTGGGEQYF,TGTGCCTGGAGTCCAGGGACAGGCGGCGGCGAGCAGTACTTC
TRBD1,-,TRBJ2-3,TRBV5-6,CASSHRDSLVDTQYF,TGTGCCAGCAGCCACCGGGACAGTCTTGTAGATACGCAGTATTTT
-,few,TRBJ1-1,TRBV7-9,CASSLAGRREAFF,TGTGCCAGCAGCTTAGCGGGGAGACGTGAAGCTTTCTTT
TRBD2,-,TRBJ2-2,TRBV7-8,CASSLDFLASGESVIDTGELFF,TGTGCCAGCAGCTTAGATTTTCTGGCTAGCGGGGAATCGGTAATAGACACCGGGGAGCTGTTTTTT
-,-,TRBJ2-1,TRBV10-3,CAISESGGRVNEQFF,TGTGCCATCAGTGAGTCCGGAGGGCGGGTCAATGAGCAGTTCTTC
-,-,TRBJ2-5,TRBV10-2,CASTDGSGQETQYF,TGCGCCAGCACAGACGGGAGTGGACAAGAGACCCAGTACTTC
TRBD1,-,TRBJ1-6,TRBV10-3,CAISATGGIGGSPLHF,TGTGCCATCAGTGCGACAGGGGGCATTGGAGGTTCACCCCTCCACTTT
-,-,TRBJ2-1,TRBV30,CAIDRNYNEQFF,TGTGCCATAGACAGAAACTACAATGAGCAGTTCTTC
-,-,TRBJ1-2,TRBV7-9,CASSYREGYTF,TGTGCCAGCAGTTACAGGGAAGGCTACACCTTC
TRBD2,-,TRBJ2-1,TRBV18,CASSHGLAGENEQFF,TGTGCCAGCTCACACGGACTAGCGGGAGAGAATGAGCAGTTCTTC
-,few,TRBJ2-2,TRBV7-9,CASSLFGGGELFF,TGTGCCAGCAGCTTATTCGGGGGCGGGGAGCTGTTTTTT
-,few,TRBJ2-6,TRBV2,CAGEQGTDSGANVLTF,TGTGCCGGAGAACAGGGAACTGACTCTGGGGCCAACGTCCTGACTTTC
-,-,TRBJ2-5,TRBV7-7,CASSLSQGETQYF,TGTGCTAGCAGCTTATCGCAGGGGGAGACCCAGTACTTC
-,-,TRBJ1-2,TRBV5-6,CASSLFGRGYTF,TGTGCCAGCAGCTTGTTCGGGAGGGGCTACACCTTC
-,few,TRBJ1-1,TRBV18,CASSPSGARDTEAFF,TGTGCCAGCTCACCATCTGGGGCGCGGGATACTGAAGCTTTCTTT
-,-,TRBJ1-1,TRBV27,CASSFGESTEAFF,TGTGCCAGCAGTTTTGGTGAGAGCACTGAAGCTTTCTTT
-,-,TRBJ2-3,TRBV30,CAWKIGLHTDTQYF,TGTGCCTGGAAGATCGGACTCCACACAGATACGCAGTATTTT
TRBD2,few,TRBJ2-5,TRBV7-2,CASSARRGVETQYF,TGTGCCAGCAGCGCGAGACGGGGGGTAGAGACCCAGTACTTC
TRBD2,once,TRBJ2-1,TRBV7-2,CASSPSGPTYNEQFF,TGTGCCAGCAGTCCTAGCGGTCCTACCTACAATGAGCAGTTCTTC